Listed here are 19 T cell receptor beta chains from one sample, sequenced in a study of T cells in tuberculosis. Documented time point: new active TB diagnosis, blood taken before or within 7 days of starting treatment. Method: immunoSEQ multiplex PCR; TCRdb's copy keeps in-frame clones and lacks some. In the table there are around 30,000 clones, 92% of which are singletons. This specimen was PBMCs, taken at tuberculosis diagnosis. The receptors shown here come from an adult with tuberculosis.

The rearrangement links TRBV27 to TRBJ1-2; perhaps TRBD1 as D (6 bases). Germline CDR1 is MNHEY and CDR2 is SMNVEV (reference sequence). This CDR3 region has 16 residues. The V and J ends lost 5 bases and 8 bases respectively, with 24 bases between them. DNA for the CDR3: TGTGCCAGCAGTCCCTACAGGGTATCCCCTCGGCGGGGCTACACCTTC. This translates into CASSPYRVSPRRGYTF.

The CDR3 loop is CASSFQGEMGVEQYF. In nucleotides, the CDR3 is TGCGCCAGCAGCTTCCAGGGGGAAATGGGGGTCGAGCAGTACTTC. The V call is TRBV5-1, the J call TRBJ2-7; 7 nucleotides agree with TRBD1. This CDR3 comprises 15 residues. J was trimmed by 6 bases and V by 2 bases; bases with no gene match: 11. CDR1 and CDR2 (germline): SGHRS, YFSETQ.

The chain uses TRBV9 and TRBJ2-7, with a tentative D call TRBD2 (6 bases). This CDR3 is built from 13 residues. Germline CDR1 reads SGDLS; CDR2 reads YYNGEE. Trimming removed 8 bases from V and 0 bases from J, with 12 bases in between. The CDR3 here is CASAGLHSYEQYF. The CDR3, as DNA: TGTGCCAGTGCGGGGTTACACTCCTACGAGCAGTACTTC. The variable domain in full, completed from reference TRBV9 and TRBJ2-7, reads DSGVTQTPKHLITATGQRVTLRCSPRSGDLSVYWYQQSLDQGLQFLIQYYNGEERAKGNILERFSAQQFPDLHSELNLSSLELGDSALYFCASAGLHSYEQYFGPGTRLTVT.

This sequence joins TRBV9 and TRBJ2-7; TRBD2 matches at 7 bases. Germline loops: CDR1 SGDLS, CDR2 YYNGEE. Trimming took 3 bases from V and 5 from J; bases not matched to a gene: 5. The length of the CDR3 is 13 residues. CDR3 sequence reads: CASSGGRGDEQYF. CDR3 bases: TGTGCCAGCAGCGGAGGGAGGGGTGACGAGCAGTACTTC. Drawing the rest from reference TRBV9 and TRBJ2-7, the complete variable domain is DSGVTQTPKHLITATGQRVTLRCSPRSGDLSVYWYQQSLDQGLQFLIQYYNGEERAKGNILERFSAQQFPDLHSELNLSSLELGDSALYFCASSGGRGDEQYFGPGTRLTVT.

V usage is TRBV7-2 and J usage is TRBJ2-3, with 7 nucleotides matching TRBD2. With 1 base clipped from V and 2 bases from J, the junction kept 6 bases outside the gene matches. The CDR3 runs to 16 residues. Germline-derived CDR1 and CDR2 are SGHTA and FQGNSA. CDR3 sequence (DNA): TGTGCCAGCAGCTTAGTTGGGGGAGGGACCACAGATACGCAGTATTTT. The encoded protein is CASSLVGGGTTDTQYF.

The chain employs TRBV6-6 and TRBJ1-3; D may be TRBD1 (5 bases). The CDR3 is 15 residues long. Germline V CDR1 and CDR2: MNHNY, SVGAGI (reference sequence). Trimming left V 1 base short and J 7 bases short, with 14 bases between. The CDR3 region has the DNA TGTGCCAGCAGTTACTTCGAACAGGCCGGGAACACCATATATTTT. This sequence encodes CASSYFEQAGNTIYF.

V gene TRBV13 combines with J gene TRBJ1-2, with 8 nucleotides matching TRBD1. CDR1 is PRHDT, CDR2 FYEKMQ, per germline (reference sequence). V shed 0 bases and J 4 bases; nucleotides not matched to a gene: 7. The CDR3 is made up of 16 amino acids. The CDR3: CASSLGRGRLGYGYTF. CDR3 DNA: TGTGCCAGCAGCTTAGGCAGGGGGCGCCTGGGCTATGGCTACACCTTC.

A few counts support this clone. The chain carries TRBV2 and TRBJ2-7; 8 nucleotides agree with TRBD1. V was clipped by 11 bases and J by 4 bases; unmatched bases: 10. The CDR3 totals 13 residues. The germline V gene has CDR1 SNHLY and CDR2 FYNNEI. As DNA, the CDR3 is TGTGCCGGGAGAAGACAGGGGAGATACGAGCAGTACTTC. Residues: CAGRRQGRYEQYF.

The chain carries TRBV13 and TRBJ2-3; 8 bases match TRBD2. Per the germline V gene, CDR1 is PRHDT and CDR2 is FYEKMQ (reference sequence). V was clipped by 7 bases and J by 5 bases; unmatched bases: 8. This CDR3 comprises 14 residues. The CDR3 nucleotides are TGTGCCAGCATGGGACTAGGCTACGGAGATACGCAGTATTTT. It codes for CASMGLGYGDTQYF.

In DNA form, the CDR3 reads TGTGCCAGCAGCCACCAGCCCAGCGGAGGGGTCTACGAGCAGTACTTC. This translates into CASSHQPSGGVYEQYF. The chain uses TRBV7-2 and TRBJ2-7; D perhaps matches TRBD2 (6 bases). V lost 5 bases to trimming and J lost 3 bases, with 20 bases between them. The CDR3 runs to 16 residues. From germline, CDR1 is SGHTA and CDR2 FQGNSA.

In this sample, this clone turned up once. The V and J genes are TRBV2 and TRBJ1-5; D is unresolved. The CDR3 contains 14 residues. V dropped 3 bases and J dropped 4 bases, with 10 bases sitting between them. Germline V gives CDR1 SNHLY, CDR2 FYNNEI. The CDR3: CASSDSRSNQPQHF. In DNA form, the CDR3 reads TGTGCCAGCAGTGACAGCAGGTCAAATCAGCCCCAGCATTTT.

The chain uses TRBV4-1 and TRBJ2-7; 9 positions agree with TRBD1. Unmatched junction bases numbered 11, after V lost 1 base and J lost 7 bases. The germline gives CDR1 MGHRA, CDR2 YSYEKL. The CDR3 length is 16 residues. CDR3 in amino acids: CASSQGWGQGYREQYF. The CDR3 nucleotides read TGCGCCAGCAGCCAAGGGTGGGGACAGGGTTATCGTGAGCAGTACTTC.

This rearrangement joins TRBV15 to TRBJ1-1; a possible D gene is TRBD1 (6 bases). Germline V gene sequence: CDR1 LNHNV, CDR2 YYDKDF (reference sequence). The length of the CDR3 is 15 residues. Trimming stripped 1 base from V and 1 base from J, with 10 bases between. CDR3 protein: CATSRGRGQNTEAFF. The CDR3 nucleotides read TGTGCCACCAGCAGAGGTCGGGGACAGAACACTGAAGCTTTCTTT. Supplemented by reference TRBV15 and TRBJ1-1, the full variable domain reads DAMVIQNPRYQVTQFGKPVTLSCSQTLNHNVMYWYQQKSSQAPKLLFHYYDKDFNNEADTPDNFQSRRPNTSFCFLDIRSPGLGDTAMYLCATSRGRGQNTEAFFGQGTRLTVV.

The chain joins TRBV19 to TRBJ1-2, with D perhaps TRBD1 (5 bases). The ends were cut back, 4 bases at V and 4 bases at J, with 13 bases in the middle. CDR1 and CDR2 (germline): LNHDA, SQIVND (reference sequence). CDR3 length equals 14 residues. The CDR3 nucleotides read TGTGCCAGTAGTACGGGGGAGTCCTTCTATGGCTACACCTTC. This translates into CASSTGESFYGYTF.

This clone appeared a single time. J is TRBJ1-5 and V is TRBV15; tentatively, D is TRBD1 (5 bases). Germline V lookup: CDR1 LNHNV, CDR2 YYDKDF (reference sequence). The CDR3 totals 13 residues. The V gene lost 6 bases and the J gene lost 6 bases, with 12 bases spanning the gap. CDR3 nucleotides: TGTGCCACCAGGGGGGAGGCCCGTCAGCCCCAGCATTTT. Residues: CATRGEARQPQHF.

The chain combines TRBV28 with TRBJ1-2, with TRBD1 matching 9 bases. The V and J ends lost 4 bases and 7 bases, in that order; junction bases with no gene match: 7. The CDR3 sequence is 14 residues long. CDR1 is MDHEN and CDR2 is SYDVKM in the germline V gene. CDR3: CASSSGTGRGGYTF. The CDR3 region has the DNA TGTGCCAGCAGTTCCGGGACAGGGAGGGGTGGCTACACCTTC.

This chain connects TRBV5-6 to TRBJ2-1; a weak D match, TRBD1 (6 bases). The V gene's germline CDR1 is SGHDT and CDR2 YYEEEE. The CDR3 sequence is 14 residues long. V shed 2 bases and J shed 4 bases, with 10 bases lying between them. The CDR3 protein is CASSLGTKYNEQFF. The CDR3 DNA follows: TGTGCCAGCAGCTTAGGGACAAAATACAATGAGCAGTTCTTC.

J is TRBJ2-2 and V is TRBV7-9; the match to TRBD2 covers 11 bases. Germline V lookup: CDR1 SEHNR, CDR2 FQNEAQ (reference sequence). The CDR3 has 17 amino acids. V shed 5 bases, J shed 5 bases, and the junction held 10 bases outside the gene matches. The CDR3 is CASSPRGLAGGTGELFF. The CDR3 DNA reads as TGTGCCAGCAGCCCCAGAGGGCTAGCGGGAGGAACCGGGGAGCTGTTTTTT. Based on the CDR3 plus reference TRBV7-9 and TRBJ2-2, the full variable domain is DTGVSQNPRHKITKRGQNVTFRCDPISEHNRLYWYRQTLGQGPEFLTYFQNEAQLEKSRLLSDRFSAERPKGSFSTLEIQRTEQGDSAMYLCASSPRGLAGGTGELFFGEGSRLTVL.

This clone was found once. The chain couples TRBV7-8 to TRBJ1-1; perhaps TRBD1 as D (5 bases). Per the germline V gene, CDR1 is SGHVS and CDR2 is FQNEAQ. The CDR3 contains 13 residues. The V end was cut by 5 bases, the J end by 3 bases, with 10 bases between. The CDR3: CASSGRVYTEAFF. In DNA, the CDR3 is TGTGCCAGCAGCGGCAGGGTGTACACTGAAGCTTTCTTT.